The 10 T cell receptor beta chains given below trace back to one sample, sequenced in a study of cytomegalovirus exposure and HLA in healthy donors. 13 Jbeta primers and 60 Vbeta primers were used for the PCR. The table came from immunoSEQ multiplex PCR; TCRdb's copy has only in-frame clones and leaves some out. This sample carries about 220,000 clones, 76% of them seen once, and the ten largest clones take about 0.63%. The specimen was PBMCs. Every receptor here comes from a man younger than 35 in good health and CMV-seronegative.

This clone was detected a few times. V gene TRBV5-1 combines with J gene TRBJ2-1; 7 bases line up with TRBD2. V lost 0 bases and J lost 9; bases outside the gene matches: 3. Germline CDR1 reads SGHRS; CDR2 reads YFSETQ. This CDR3 contains 13 residues. This chain's CDR3 is CASSLDRGVEQFF. In DNA form, the CDR3 reads TGCGCCAGCAGCTTGGATCGGGGGGTTGAGCAGTTCTTC.

This chain connects TRBV5-1 to TRBJ2-1; 7 bases match TRBD1. With V trimmed by 1 base and J by 7 bases, 5 bases remained unmatched. Germline-derived CDR1 and CDR2 are SGHRS and YFSETQ. CDR3 size: 14 residues. The CDR3 reads CASSLIGRGNEQFF. DNA for the CDR3: TGCGCCAGCAGCTTGATCGGCAGGGGGAATGAGCAGTTCTTC.

This chain uses TRBV6-1 with TRBJ2-2; D is possibly TRBD1 (5 bases). Germline V gene sequence: CDR1 MNHNS, CDR2 SASEGT. The CDR3 sequence is 14 residues long. The V end was cut by 6 bases, the J end by 1 base, with 9 bases between. The CDR3 sequence: CASRRTRNTGELFF. The CDR3 DNA is TGTGCCAGCAGAAGGACAAGGAACACCGGGGAGCTGTTTTTT.

This chain links TRBV18 with TRBJ1-4; 7 nucleotides agree with TRBD1. The CDR3 extends over 15 amino acids. J lost 3 bases, V lost 3 bases, and 4 bases had no gene match. In germline, CDR1 is KGHSH, CDR2 LQKENI. CDR3 bases: TGTGCCAGCTCACCCGGGGACAGTCCTAATGAAAAACTGTTTTTT. Translated: CASSPGDSPNEKLFF.

This clone has more than one count but fewer than ten. The rearrangement uses TRBV18 and TRBJ2-7; TRBD2 might be the D (5 bases). Trimming removed 6 bases at V and 3 bases at J, with 18 bases between. The CDR3 consists of 15 residues. CDR1 is KGHSH and CDR2 is LQKENI in the germline V gene. CDR3 in amino acids: CASSYLGSYNYEQYF. DNA of the CDR3: TGTGCCAGCTCGTACCTTGGGAGCTACAACTACGAGCAGTACTTC.

The rearrangement links TRBV7-9 to TRBJ1-4, with D unclear. This CDR3 is built from 13 residues. Per germline, CDR1 SEHNR and CDR2 FQNEAQ (reference sequence). As DNA, the CDR3 is TGTTCCGTCGCCCCGGGGACTAATGAAAAACTGTTTTTT. Its translation: CSVAPGTNEKLFF.

This rearrangement joins TRBV27 to TRBJ2-5; D possibly corresponds to TRBD2 (5 bases). Germline CDR1 reads MNHEY; CDR2 reads SMNVEV (reference sequence). The CDR3 spans 15 residues. Trimming stripped 5 bases from V and 5 bases from J, with 18 bases between. CDR3 nucleotide sequence: TGTGCCAGCAGTCAAGGGAGTCAGCGGTGGGAGACCCAGTACTTC. Translated: CASSQGSQRWETQYF.

About this clone: The junction shows a germline mismatch at one end, possibly a read error. The chain has TRBV28 and TRBJ2-7, with 7 positions matching TRBD2. Germline V gives CDR1 MDHEN, CDR2 SYDVKM. The CDR3 runs to 14 residues. The CDR3 loop reads CASSLGGRASRGDF. CDR3 DNA: TGTGCCAGCAGTTTAGGTGGGAGGGCCTCCCGGGGGGACTTC.

The CDR3 here is CASSGRRESYNSPLHF. In DNA, the CDR3 is TGTGCCAGCAGTGGTCGGAGGGAATCCTATAATTCACCCCTCCACTTT. V is TRBV2 and J is TRBJ1-6; no reliable D call. The ends were cut back, 4 bases at V and 1 base at J, with 11 bases in the middle. The CDR3 spans 16 residues. Germline-derived CDR1 and CDR2 are SNHLY and FYNNEI.

The chain combines TRBV11-2 with TRBJ2-7, with D possibly TRBD1 on 6 matching bases. CDR1 and CDR2 from the germline V gene are SGHAT and FQNNGV. This CDR3 has 15 residues. The ends were cut back, 3 bases at V and 5 bases at J, with 17 bases in the middle. The CDR3 is CASSLTGEPWDEQYF. The CDR3 DNA reads TGTGCCAGCAGCTTGACAGGAGAACCCTGGGACGAGCAGTACTTC.